The rows below give T cell receptor beta chains drawn from one sample of a study of shared clonotypes between healthy human individuals. The assay was immunoSEQ multiplex PCR, and TCRdb's table has in-frame clones only and misses some. The table has more than 550,000 clones, over 60% seen once; the top ten hold under 2%. The sequencing input was memory CD4+ T cells sorted from blood. Every receptor here comes from a woman aged 25 to 39 in good health. Both conserved end residues are part of each CDR3. A D gene is named only where the DNA matches it firmly. For some rows the clone size is stated as once, few or many, or as a class when expanded; others skip it.

CDR3 DNA,CDR3 protein,D gene,CDR3 length,J gene,clone size,V gene
TGTGCCATCAAATCGTCGGCAGGGAAGATGAACACTGAAGCTTTCTTT,CAIKSSAGKMNTEAFF,NA,16,TRBJ1-1,NA,TRBV10-3
TGCGCCAGCAGCGTCTCTAGCGGGGGTCACAATGAGCAGTTCTTC,CASSVSSGGHNEQFF,TRBD2,15,TRBJ2-1,NA,TRBV5-1
TGTGCCAGTAGTATAAGTCTAGCGGGTCTCTACGAGCAGTACTTC,CASSISLAGLYEQYF,TRBD2,15,TRBJ2-7,NA,TRBV19
TGTGCCAGTAGTAGAGTACTAGCGAACTACCAAGAGACCCAGTACTTC,CASSRVLANYQETQYF,TRBD2,16,TRBJ2-5,once,TRBV19
TGTGCCAGCAGTTCTCCGACGGGAGCTTTCTTT,CASSSPTGAFF,NA,11,TRBJ1-1,few,TRBV28
TGTGCCAGCAGCCAACAGGGTCGCCAAGAGACCCAGTACTTC,CASSQQGRQETQYF,NA,14,TRBJ2-5,NA,TRBV11-2
TGTGCCAGCAGCTTAGCTCGTCGGGCGGTATCCGAAAAACTGTTTTTT,CASSLARRAVSEKLFF,NA,16,TRBJ1-4,NA,TRBV11-2
TGTGCCAGCAGTTGGTCAATGGGAGAGACCCAGTACTTC,CASSWSMGETQYF,NA,13,TRBJ2-5,NA,TRBV27
TGTGCCAGCAGCCCCCGAAGAGCGAACACTGAAGCTTTCTTT,CASSPRRANTEAFF,NA,14,TRBJ1-1,once,TRBV7-9
TGTGCCAGCAGCAGCCCGGCGGGAGGGCCCCCTTTGGACGAGCAGTACTTC,CASSSPAGGPPLDEQYF,TRBD2,17,TRBJ2-7,few,TRBV7-2
TGTGCCAGCAGTTTACAGGGTAGCACAGATACGCAGTATTTT,CASSLQGSTDTQYF,NA,14,TRBJ2-3,NA,TRBV27
TGTGCCAGCAGTGCTCAGGGTACCGGGGAGCTGTTTTTT,CASSAQGTGELFF,NA,13,TRBJ2-2,NA,TRBV28